The clone carrying this T cell receptor (beta chain) was seen a single time. Its antigen remains unidentified. Germline-derived CDR1 and CDR2 are SGDLS and YYNGEE. The CDR3 has 16 amino acids. V dropped 0 bases and J dropped 0 bases, with 9 bases sitting between them. This record comes from a study of beta chain features in type 1 diabetes. The overall study: Across the samples, roughly 98,000,000 sorted cells were examined in total.

Since all of the isolated RNA was reverse transcribed, expressed TCRB transcripts were what got sequenced. The study sequenced naive, central memory and regulatory T cell samples to an average of roughly 3.8 million reads. Clones were read by immunoSEQ multiplex PCR, and TCRdb kept only the in-frame ones, dropping some. Of a few hundred thousand clones in the sample, approximately 14% are singletons; the top ten hold 0.017%. Regarding the study as a whole: Among patients with Type 1 diabetes, TCRB CDR3s were moderately but significantly shorter in every one of the four CD4+ subsets. Researchers reported that naive, central memory and Treg TCRB repertoires appeared more similar in patients than in healthy donors. Insertion counts at VDJ junctions were lower in type 1 diabetes patients, who also showed more deletions there.

The chain recombines TRBV9 with TRBJ1-4, with D possibly TRBD1 on 5 matching bases. Sequencing was carried out using naive CD4+ T cells from blood. This sequence originates from a man aged 30-40 years with type 1 diabetes. This CDR3 reads CASSVGGGATNEKLFF. In DNA, the CDR3 is TGTGCCAGCAGCGTAGGTGGAGGGGCAACTAATGAAAAACTGTTTTTT.